This entry lists 8 T cell receptor beta chains sequenced from one sample in a study of cytomegalovirus exposure and HLA in healthy donors. 13 Jbeta primers and 60 Vbeta primers were used for the PCR. Sequenced by immunoSEQ multiplex PCR; TCRdb stores in-frame clones only, minus some. Found here are about 160,000 clones, 65% to 80% of them singletons; the top ten hold around 3%. The specimen sequenced was PBMCs. All receptors come from a woman between 45 and 65 years old in good health and CMV-seropositive.

V gene TRBV7-9 combines with J gene TRBJ1-3; D not certain. Germline CDR1 and CDR2: SEHNR and FQNEAQ (reference sequence). The CDR3 extends over 15 amino acids. V lost 5 bases to trimming and J lost 0 bases, with 11 bases between them. CDR3 in amino acids: CASSRHSNSGNTIYF. The CDR3 DNA reads TGTGCCAGCAGCCGTCATTCTAACTCTGGAAACACCATATATTTT.

V gene TRBV19 combines with J gene TRBJ1-2; TRBD1 might be the D (5 bases). V dropped 1 base and J dropped 0 bases, with 12 bases sitting between them. The length of the CDR3 is 16 residues. Germline CDR1 and CDR2: LNHDA and SQIVND (reference sequence). The CDR3 DNA reads TGTGCCAGTAGTATAGGGGGGACTGGTGCTAACTATGGCTACACCTTC. Protein sequence: CASSIGGTGANYGYTF.

V gene TRBV28 combines with J gene TRBJ1-1; D not resolved. Germline CDR1 MDHEN, CDR2 SYDVKM. V was pared by 11 bases and J by 3 bases, with 13 bases between. This CDR3 is 12 amino acids long. CDR3 sequence: CAVQPRHTEAFF. CDR3 nucleotide sequence: TGTGCCGTCCAGCCTAGACACACTGAAGCTTTCTTT.

The chain uses TRBV10-3 and TRBJ1-6; D not certain. CDR1 and CDR2 (germline): ENHRY, SYGVKD. Between the trimmed V and J ends, which lost 4 bases and 7 bases, there was a span of 8 bases. The CDR3 has 13 residues. Here the CDR3 reads CAISGDRNSPLHF. The CDR3 coding sequence is TGTGCCATCAGTGGAGATAGAAATTCACCCCTCCACTTT.

The DNA for the CDR3 is TGTGCCAGCAGCTTAGCAGGACAGCCAGAAGCTTTCTTT. It codes for CASSLAGQPEAFF. The chain has TRBV13 and TRBJ1-1, with a weak D call TRBD1 (6 bases). Germline CDR1 is PRHDT and CDR2 is FYEKMQ (reference sequence). V lost 1 base to trimming and J lost 8 bases, with 11 bases between them. The CDR3 has 13 amino acids.

Regarding this clone: Other nucleotide sequences in the sample specify the same CDR3. This chain connects TRBV18 to TRBJ1-1; perhaps TRBD1 as D (6 bases). The CDR3 loop spans 14 amino acids. The germline gives CDR1 KGHSH, CDR2 LQKENI. Trimming took 6 bases from V and 4 from J, leaving 15 bases between them. CDR3: CASSPLGGTTEAFF. CDR3 sequence (DNA): TGTGCCAGCTCGCCCCTAGGGGGTACCACTGAAGCTTTCTTT.

The rearrangement joins TRBV4-1 to TRBJ2-1, with a weak D call TRBD1 (5 bases). The germline V gene encodes CDR1 MGHRA and CDR2 YSYEKL. The CDR3 covers 13 residues. Trimming shortened V by 2 bases and J by 11 bases, and 13 bases separated the two germline ends. The CDR3 bases are TGCGCCAGCAGCCAACCTACAGGTGGTAAGCAGTTCTTC. Its translation: CASSQPTGGKQFF.

This clone occurred a few times. The V and J genes are TRBV6-1 and TRBJ1-1, with no clear D. Between the trimmed V and J ends, which lost 2 bases and 6 bases, there was a span of 13 bases. CDR3 size: 14 residues. CDR1 MNHNS and CDR2 SASEGT come from the germline V gene. The DNA of the CDR3 is TGTGCCAGCAGTGAACGCCTTCGGGTGGCTGAAGCTTTCTTT. Encoded protein: CASSERLRVAEAFF.